These 26 T cell receptor beta chains originate from one sample sequenced in a study of blood T cell repertoires in COVID-19. TCRdb keeps only in-frame clones here, not all; method: immunoSEQ multiplex PCR. The sample records roughly 500,000 clones, nearly 90% being singletons. Sequenced material: peripheral blood. These receptors originate from a man aged 18 to 35 with COVID-19, enrolled during active disease.

The chain employs TRBV15 and TRBJ2-2; 7 positions match TRBD1. V was pared by 6 bases and J by 11 bases, with 12 bases of the junction left unmatched. Germline assignment: CDR1 LNHNV and CDR2 YYDKDF (reference sequence). The CDR3 is 14 residues long. The DNA of the CDR3 is TGTGCCACCAGGAGACAGGGTGCCCTGAGTGAGCTGTTTTTT. Amino acids: CATRRQGALSELFF.

The chain uses TRBV11-3 and TRBJ2-2, with TRBD1 matching 8 bases. Germline V gene lookup returns CDR1 SGHNT and CDR2 YENEEA. The V and J ends lost 5 bases and 0 bases, in that order; junction bases with no gene match: 11. This CDR3 comprises 18 residues. The CDR3 protein is CASSRYRRTGTNTGELFF. The CDR3 nucleotides read TGTGCCAGCAGCCGTTATCGTCGGACAGGGACGAACACCGGGGAGCTGTTTTTT.

The V call is TRBV6-5, the J call TRBJ2-7; 13 nucleotides match TRBD2. The trim removed 6 bases at V and 6 bases at J, leaving 5 bases unmatched. The germline gives CDR1 MNHEY, CDR2 SVGAGI. The CDR3 runs 14 residues. In DNA form, the CDR3 reads TGTGCCAGCAGCCTAAGACTAGCGGGAGGCGAGCAGTACTTC. Translation: CASSLRLAGGEQYF.

The rearrangement joins TRBV10-1 to TRBJ2-3, with D perhaps matching TRBD2 (7 bases). The ends were cut back, 2 bases at V and 12 bases at J, with 18 bases in the middle. CDR3 length: 14 amino acids. CDR1 and CDR2 from the germline V gene are WNHNN and SYGVQD (reference sequence). The CDR3: CASSEQRPGGLQYF. DNA for the CDR3: TGCGCCAGCAGTGAGCAGAGGCCGGGGGGCCTTCAGTATTTT.

This clone was observed a few times. This rearrangement joins TRBV3-1 (or the pseudogene TRBV3-2) to TRBJ2-7; 9 bases line up with TRBD2. The CDR3 spans 16 residues. Germline loops: CDR1 LGHDT, CDR2 YNNKEL (reference sequence). V trimming: 4 bases; J trimming: 0 bases; junction bases outside the gene matches: 7. For the CDR3, the DNA is TGTGCCAGCAGCCGCCTAGCGGGACATGCCTCCTACGAGCAGTACTTC. It encodes CASSRLAGHASYEQYF.

This sequence joins TRBV18 and TRBJ1-2, with TRBD1 identical over 7 bases. Germline CDR1 and CDR2: KGHSH and LQKENI. V lost 3 bases, J lost 4 bases, and 8 bases stayed unmatched. This CDR3 contains 15 residues. The DNA for the CDR3 is TGTGCCAGCTCACCCCTCCGGGACAGCCTCTATGGCTACACCTTC. It is translated as CASSPLRDSLYGYTF.

V and J are TRBV11-2 and TRBJ2-7; D ambiguous. The germline CDR1 and CDR2 sequences are SGHAT and FQNNGV. V was trimmed by 2 bases and J by 7 bases, leaving 12 bases between them. CDR3 size: 13 residues. The DNA for the CDR3 is TGTGCCAGCAGCTTAACTACGCCTGGGGAGCAGTACTTC. Encoded protein: CASSLTTPGEQYF.

The J gene is TRBJ1-2, the V gene TRBV2, with 7 positions matching TRBD1. The germline V gene encodes CDR1 SNHLY and CDR2 FYNNEI. This CDR3 region has 14 residues. The J segment lost 1 base and the V segment lost 9 bases, leaving 8 bases of the junction unmatched. CDR3 sequence: CARAPDRDNYGYTF. In nucleotides, the CDR3 is TGTGCCAGAGCCCCTGACAGGGATAACTATGGCTACACCTTC.

This chain links TRBV4-1 with TRBJ2-7; weak D call: TRBD2 (7 bases). Trimming removed 4 bases from V and 0 bases from J, with 16 bases in between. Germline V gives CDR1 MGHRA, CDR2 YSYEKL. This CDR3 has 16 residues. The CDR3 region is CASSRTYAGASYEQYF. For the CDR3, the DNA is TGCGCCAGCAGCCGAACGTATGCGGGGGCCTCCTACGAGCAGTACTTC.

This clone was seen a few times. J is TRBJ2-3 and V is TRBV3-1 (or the pseudogene TRBV3-2); possibly TRBD2 for D (5 bases). Trimming stripped 4 bases from V and 6 bases from J, with 17 bases between. The germline V gene has CDR1 LGHDT and CDR2 YNNKEL (reference sequence). There are 15 residues in the CDR3. The CDR3 nucleotides are TGTGCCAGCAGCCTACGGGCGGGCGTACCGGATACGCAGTATTTT. Its protein is CASSLRAGVPDTQYF.

J is TRBJ1-4 and V is TRBV12-5; weak D call: TRBD1 (6 bases). This CDR3 comprises 17 residues. Trimming stripped 5 bases from V and 7 bases from J, with 23 bases between. Germline V gives CDR1 LGHNT, CDR2 FRNRAP. The CDR3 loop is CASGPGQSGELGEKLFF. The CDR3 DNA sequence: TGTGCTAGTGGTCCAGGACAGTCCGGGGAATTGGGTGAAAAACTGTTTTTT.

The gene calls are TRBV19 and TRBJ2-7; 8 bases align to TRBD1. This CDR3 is 13 amino acids long. The ends lost 3 bases at V and 5 bases at J; junction bases unmatched: 3. Germline V CDR1 and CDR2: LNHDA, SQIVND (reference sequence). CDR3 sequence: CASSISGGNEQYF. CDR3 sequence (DNA): TGTGCCAGTAGTATTTCAGGGGGCAACGAGCAGTACTTC.

The rearrangement uses TRBV7-2 and TRBJ2-2, with D hard to call. V was cut by 0 bases and J by 8 bases, with 7 bases left in between. This CDR3 spans 13 amino acids. Germline assignment: CDR1 SGHTA and CDR2 FQGNSA. CDR3: CASSLALVGELFF. Written as DNA, the CDR3 is TGTGCCAGCAGCTTAGCCCTAGTAGGGGAGCTGTTTTTT.

This chain uses TRBV7-9 with TRBJ2-1; TRBD2 agrees at 10 bases. The germline V gene encodes CDR1 SEHNR and CDR2 FQNEAQ (reference sequence). The CDR3 sequence is 16 residues long. V lost 1 base, J lost 7 bases, and 7 bases stayed unmatched. CDR3 nucleotide sequence: TGTGCCAGCAGCTTAGTCCTAGCGGGAGTGGAAAATGAGCAGTTCTTC. It specifies CASSLVLAGVENEQFF.

The rearrangement links TRBV2 to TRBJ2-1, with a possible D match to TRBD2 (7 bases). CDR1 and CDR2 (germline): SNHLY, FYNNEI. Trimming cost V 6 bases and J 7 bases, with 10 bases left between them. The CDR3 sequence is 12 residues long. CDR3 residues: CASRGGGNEQFF. The DNA for the CDR3 is TGTGCCAGCAGAGGGGGGGGGAATGAGCAGTTCTTC.

The V and J genes are TRBV6-5 and TRBJ1-5; TRBD1 agrees at 8 bases. Germline-derived CDR1 and CDR2 are MNHEY and SVGAGI. V shed 5 bases, J shed 1 base, and the junction held 4 bases outside the gene matches. This CDR3 comprises 15 residues. CDR3: CASSRQGRSNQPQHF. Written as DNA, the CDR3 is TGTGCCAGCAGTCGACAGGGGCGAAGCAATCAGCCCCAGCATTTT.

The chain carries TRBV13 and TRBJ2-7; the D gene is possibly TRBD1 (6 bases). CDR1 is PRHDT and CDR2 is FYEKMQ in the germline V gene (reference sequence). Trimming took 8 bases from V and 0 from J, leaving 20 bases between them. This CDR3 is built from 16 residues. CDR3 nucleotides: TGTGCCAGCCGCCGCGCCGGGGCAGGGGACTCCTACGAGCAGTACTTC. As protein: CASRRAGAGDSYEQYF.

This chain connects TRBV11-3 to TRBJ1-6; no reliable D call. CDR1 is SGHNT, CDR2 YENEEA, per germline. This CDR3 region has 13 residues. Trimming took 5 bases from V and 11 from J, leaving 13 bases between them. CDR3 loop: CASSIRTNPPLHF. The CDR3 coding sequence is TGTGCCAGCAGCATTAGAACGAATCCACCCCTCCACTTT. Full variable domain (rest looked up from reference TRBV11-3 and TRBJ1-6): EAGVVQSPRYKIIEKKQPVAFWCNPISGHNTLYWYLQNLGQGPELLIRYENEEAVDDSQLPKDRFSAERLKGVDSTLKIQPAELGDSAVYLCASSIRTNPPLHFGNGTRLTVT.

This clone is a singleton in its sample. J is TRBJ2-5 and V is TRBV7-9; 10 positions match TRBD1. The CDR3 totals 16 residues. Germline assignment: CDR1 SEHNR and CDR2 FQNEAQ (reference sequence). With 4 bases clipped from V and 5 bases from J, the junction kept 10 bases outside the gene matches. CDR3 region: CASSSQRDRGWETQYF. The CDR3 nucleotides are TGTGCCAGCAGCTCTCAGCGGGACAGGGGATGGGAGACCCAGTACTTC.

The chain combines TRBV4-1 with TRBJ2-2, with D maybe TRBD2 (5 bases). Germline-derived CDR1 and CDR2 are MGHRA and YSYEKL. The CDR3 length is 14 residues. Trimming cost V 4 bases and J 3 bases, with 9 bases left between them. CDR3 protein: CASSLGLDTGELFF. DNA of the CDR3: TGCGCCAGCAGCCTAGGACTCGACACCGGGGAGCTGTTTTTT.

The gene calls are TRBV27 and TRBJ1-2; D not resolved. The V gene's germline CDR1 is MNHEY and CDR2 SMNVEV (reference sequence). This CDR3 is built from 13 residues. V shed 6 bases and J shed 9 bases, with 17 bases lying between them. CDR3: CASSPVGLRRYTF. The DNA of the CDR3 is TGTGCCAGCAGCCCCGTGGGCCTACGCCGCTACACCTTC.

V is TRBV4-1 and J is TRBJ2-5; 10 bases fit TRBD1. The CDR3 loop spans 17 amino acids. Germline V CDR1 and CDR2: MGHRA, YSYEKL. The V segment lost 0 bases and the J segment 4 bases; nucleotides outside the gene matches: 8. The CDR3 DNA reads as TGCGCCAGCAGCCAAGATCCCGGGACAGGGGAAGGAGAGACCCAGTACTTC. Translation gives CASSQDPGTGEGETQYF.

This chain uses TRBV6-5 with TRBJ2-7, with TRBD2 matching 7 bases. Looked up from germline, CDR1 is MNHEY and CDR2 is SVGAGI. J gave up 6 bases and V 2 bases, and 10 bases lay outside the gene matches. The CDR3 contains 15 residues. The CDR3 nucleotides are TGTGCCAGCAGTTACACCTTTGGGACTACTGTCGAGCAGTACTTC. This gives the protein CASSYTFGTTVEQYF.

The V and J genes are TRBV2 and TRBJ2-2, with a tentative D call TRBD1 (5 bases). V was pared by 6 bases and J by 7 bases, with 9 bases between. The CDR3 is 12 amino acids. From germline, CDR1 is SNHLY and CDR2 FYNNEI. The CDR3 sequence: CASRGADGELFF. The CDR3 coding sequence is TGTGCCAGCAGAGGGGCTGACGGGGAGCTGTTTTTT.

The chain joins TRBV24-1 to TRBJ1-2; maybe TRBD1 (6 bases). In germline, CDR1 is KGHDR, CDR2 SFDVKD. The length of the CDR3 is 14 residues. V lost 4 bases and J lost 4, with 12 bases in between. The CDR3 loop is CATSDSTGFYGYTF. The CDR3 DNA reads TGTGCCACCAGTGACTCAACAGGGTTCTATGGCTACACCTTC.

The chain uses TRBV5-1 and TRBJ1-2; D is possibly TRBD1 (6 bases). The V gene lost 4 bases and the J gene lost 1 base, with 14 bases spanning the gap. The CDR3 is 15 amino acids. Germline CDR1 is SGHRS and CDR2 is YFSETQ. The CDR3 nucleotides are TGCGCCAGCAGCGCGTGGACAGCCCGTAACTATGGCTACACCTTC. Its translation: CASSAWTARNYGYTF.